The sequence of this TCR beta chain was determined in a study of cytomegalovirus exposure and HLA in healthy donors (dated by TCRdb to between 2016 and 2019). A note on the overall study: According to a later analysis, one platform produced both the 120 validation repertoires and the approximately 670 repertoires of the first cohort. The study aimed to test whether signatures of past pathogen exposure could be identified by cataloging public T cell receptors. A separate validation cohort of roughly 130 different subjects was used in addition to the approximately 700-subject first cohort. To predict cytomegalovirus infection status, the study combined high-throughput TCR immunosequencing, statistical association of individual TCRs with disease status, and machine learning. What the research found in general, with its limitations: The study gave a list of about 170 TCR beta chains associated with cytomegalovirus. A later analysis lacked HLA typing for the validation cohort, so it scored co-occurrence in that cohort across all 110 or so repertoires. Most TCR sequences were observed very rarely across donors, whereas some public TCRs were present in many individuals. A later analysis found that TCRs clustered in the first cohort also tended to co-occur in the roughly 120 validation repertoires, with more than 90% of cluster scores above 0. The authors suggested that the approach could potentially be extended to other disease states and immunological phenotypes. In vitro tests confirmed that a few of the cytomegalovirus-associated TCR beta chains recognize cytomegalovirus antigens. The classifier was reported to diagnose cytomegalovirus status with high specificity and sensitivity in both the original cohort and the validation cohort.

Donors formed part of the validation cohort, which comprised 120 subjects and was distinct from the first cohort of 550 to 850 subjects. Libraries were made using the immunoSEQ multiplex PCR assay. In the paper's pipeline: A statistical classification framework was built to diagnose cytomegalovirus status from the catalog of TCR beta chain sequences. Held by TCRdb, this immuneACCESS table contains in-frame sequences only and omits some clones. Under half of the omission traces to an unresolved V gene where checked; the cause of the rest is unknown. V, J and clone size were drawn from that table, and D and trimming were deduced from the DNA. Across this sample there are over 110,000 clones, with roughly 81% seen only once. The ten largest clones capture roughly 1.4% of the sample. Spanning cysteine to phenylalanine, the CDR3 consists of 16 amino acids. Only the CDR3 portion is preserved as DNA: 48 bases, with reading frame beginning at the first base. Sequences LGHNA (CDR1) and YNFKEQ (CDR2) are obtained from the germline V gene. Relative to germline, V is missing 5 bases and J is missing 5 bases, with 7 bases of the junction outside any gene match.

Concerning this clone itself: Its target antigen remains unknown. There are no base qualities to consult, and no much larger clone falls within one base.

Sequenced input: PBMCs. The TCR was taken from a young woman in good health and CMV-seronegative. The rearrangement combines TRBV4-2 with TRBJ2-2, and TRBD2 aligns with 11 junction nucleotides. Read as DNA, the sequence is TGTGCCAGCAGCTATATAGCGGGGGGGCAGACCGGGGAGCTGTTTTTT. It codes for CASSYIAGGQTGELFF.